The clone carrying this T cell receptor (beta chain) was seen more than once but under ten times. As yet, its antigen is unknown. These data belong to a study of T-cell reconstitution after alpha-beta-depleted transplantation in children. CDR3 size: 13 residues. The germline V gene has CDR1 SGHKS and CDR2 YYEKEE (reference sequence). V was cut by 9 bases and J by 4 bases, with 16 bases left in between. Broader study findings: Several hundred expanded graft clones reportedly supplied alpha-beta T cells about two months after transplant. TCRbeta diversity was high at day 60 in some patients (a result of surviving recipient T cells and thymic progenitors). From newly produced T cells came most of the T-cell counts and diversity one year after transplant.

Unique molecular identifiers were incorporated during preparation of the TCRbeta library. From the PCR reads, TCRdb called clonotypes with MiXCR, one entry per CDR3 protein. The table lists 190,000 or so distinct CDR3 sequences, 6.3% of them singletons. The sequence was obtained from a girl younger than two with combined immunodeficiency, due to receive a stem cell transplant. Source: PBMCs, taken before TCRalphabeta/CD19-depleted stem cell transplant. V usage is TRBV5-5 and J usage is TRBJ1-1; D is undetermined. The CDR3 region is CATSFAESTEAFF. DNA of the CDR3: TGTGCCACCTCCTTCGCGGAAAGCACTGAAGCTTTCTTT.